The rows below give T cell receptor beta chains drawn from one sample of a study of T cell repertoires in cytomegalovirus infection. Via MiXCR, TCRdb re-called the reads, giving one row per CDR3 protein. In the table there are some 400,000 distinct CDR3 sequences, less than 20% of which are singletons. The source material was PBMCs. The receptor source for this set is a human donor in good health (CMV status not recorded). Some clones in this sample may be carry-over from other donors' samples. The CDR3 runs from the conserved cysteine through the conserved F or W. A D gene is named only where the DNA matches it firmly. Some rows have no size entry. The others give once, few or many, or a class for an expanded clone.

d_gene	v_gene	abundance	j_gene	CDR3aa	CDR3nt
-	TRBV27	few	TRBJ2-7	CASSRRSVETYEQYF	TGTGCCAGCAGTAGAAGGTCAGTGGAAACCTACGAGCAGTACTTC
-	TRBV5-6	few	TRBJ1-2	CASSLAGAKEGYTF	TGTGCCAGCAGCTTGGCCGGGGCGAAAGAGGGCTACACCTTC
-	TRBV7-6	many	TRBJ2-7	CASSRPGYEQYF	TGTGCCAGCAGCCGCCCGGGGTACGAGCAGTACTTC
-	TRBV20-1	-	TRBJ2-5	CSAWGDQETQYF	TGCAGTGCATGGGGGGACCAAGAGACCCAGTACTTC
-	TRBV4-1	-	TRBJ2-7	CASSLRYSGQASYEQYF	TGCGCCAGCAGCCTAAGATATTCGGGTCAGGCGAGCTACGAGCAGTACTTC
-	TRBV7-9	few	TRBJ2-1	CASSIQGGNEQFF	TGTGCCAGCAGCATTCAGGGGGGCAATGAGCAGTTCTTC
-	TRBV19	-	TRBJ1-1	CASSIMFGTEAFF	TGTGCCAGTAGTATAATGTTCGGCACTGAAGCTTTCTTT
-	TRBV7-2	many	TRBJ1-6	CASSAWAGRVNSPLHF	TGTGCCAGCAGCGCCTGGGCGGGCCGTGTCAATTCACCCCTCCACTTT
-	TRBV7-8	many	TRBJ1-5	CASSSLEAGQPQHF	TGTGCCAGCAGCTCCCTTGAGGCAGGACAGCCCCAGCATTTT
-	TRBV7-6	many	TRBJ2-7	CASSPQRSPYEQYF	TGTGCCAGCAGCCCTCAAAGGAGCCCCTACGAGCAGTACTTC
TRBD1	TRBV10-3	-	TRBJ1-6	CAISAGTGPYSPLHF	TGTGCCATCAGTGCCGGGACAGGGCCTTATTCACCCCTCCACTTT
-	TRBV12-3/TRBV12-4	many	TRBJ2-1	CASSFLRNNEQFF	TGTGCCAGCAGTTTTTTAAGGAATAATGAGCAGTTCTTC
-	TRBV4-1	few	TRBJ1-1	CASSQGEVSEAFF	TGCGCCAGCAGCCAAGGCGAGGTCAGTGAAGCTTTCTTT
TRBD1	TRBV30	-	TRBJ2-7	CAWSYRDRSSYEQYF	TGTGCCTGGAGTTACAGGGACAGGAGCTCCTACGAGCAGTACTTC
-	TRBV6-2/TRBV6-3	few	TRBJ2-7	CASSYSSSYEQYF	TGTGCCAGCAGTTACTCGAGCTCCTACGAGCAGTACTTC
-	TRBV20-1	many	TRBJ1-4	CSARDRGEKLFF	TGCAGTGCTAGAGACAGGGGAGAAAAACTGTTTTTT
-	TRBV20-1	few	TRBJ1-2	CSARDLKGSSKSVYGYTF	TGCAGTGCTAGAGATTTGAAAGGGAGCTCCAAGTCGGTTTATGGCTACACCTTC
-	TRBV7-2	-	TRBJ1-6	CASSLTRQYNSPLHF	TGTGCCAGCAGCTTAACGAGACAGTATAATTCACCCCTCCACTTT
-	TRBV19	-	TRBJ2-1	CATWDPDSSYNERFF	TGTGCCACCTGGGACCCGGACAGCTCCTACAATGAGCGGTTCTTC
-	TRBV28	-	TRBJ1-2	CASKRPSNYGYTF	TGTGCCAGCAAAAGGCCATCCAACTATGGCTACACCTTC
TRBD1	TRBV7-2	many	TRBJ2-1	CASSLSHAPGQGMNEQFF	TGTGCCAGCAGCTTATCCCATGCTCCGGGACAGGGGATGAATGAGCAGTTCTTC
-	TRBV20-1	-	TRBJ1-1	CSVKGGTEAFF	TGCAGTGTCAAGGGCGGGACTGAAGCTTTCTTT
-	TRBV6-1	-	TRBJ1-3	CASSPSRPGGGTVYF	TGTGCCAGCAGTCCTTCTCGACCCGGCGGGGGCACCGTATATTTT
TRBD2	TRBV7-2	many	TRBJ2-5	CASSLPLAGGVETQYF	TGTGCCAGCAGCTTACCACTAGCGGGGGGGGTAGAGACCCAGTACTTC